These 5 T cell receptor beta chains came from one sample sequenced in a study of CD8 T cells in ankylosing spondylitis. TCRdb re-derived calls from the 5' RACE reads in MiXCR, one entry per CDR3 protein. This repertoire shows roughly 38,000 distinct CDR3 sequences, about 15% found once; its top ten account for approximately 50%. Material for sequencing was blood. These receptors were obtained from a male donor with ankylosing spondylitis or in good health (not recorded which).

This chain joins TRBV7-2 and TRBJ2-3, with D possibly matching TRBD1 (5 bases). Germline V gene sequence: CDR1 SGHTA, CDR2 FQGNSA. V was clipped by 5 bases and J by 7 bases, with 13 bases between them. CDR3 length equals 13 residues. The CDR3 loop reads CASSQGVLNTQYF. The CDR3 region has the DNA TGTGCCAGCAGCCAGGGTGTTCTGAATACGCAGTATTTT.

This clonotype was seen a handful of times. The V gene is TRBV6-2 or TRBV6-3, the J gene TRBJ2-7; D not certain. The CDR3 contains 15 residues. Germline CDR1 is MNHEY and CDR2 is SVGEGT. Trimming took 2 bases from V and 1 from J, leaving 12 bases between them. The CDR3 nucleotides are TGTGCCAGCAGTTACCCGTTTGGGAATTCCTACGAGCAGTACTTC. This sequence encodes CASSYPFGNSYEQYF.

The rearrangement links TRBV20-1 to TRBJ2-3; D ambiguous. This CDR3 is 16 amino acids long. V was shortened by 0 bases and J by 2 bases, with 15 bases between the two germline ends. Germline V CDR1 and CDR2: DFQATT, SNEGSKA (reference sequence). The CDR3 DNA reads as TGCAGTGCTAGAGATGTACTGGGCACCCCCACAGATACGCAGTATTTT. Protein: CSARDVLGTPTDTQYF.

The chain has TRBV11-2 and TRBJ2-2; D remains ambiguous. The CDR3 spans 12 residues. CDR1 is SGHAT and CDR2 is FQNNGV in the germline V gene. Trimming stripped 5 bases from V and 7 bases from J, with 8 bases between. The CDR3 is CASSLLNGELFF. CDR3 nucleotide sequence: TGTGCCAGCAGCCTCCTGAACGGGGAGCTGTTTTTT.

The chain employs TRBV5-6 and TRBJ1-2; 7 bases match TRBD1. The CDR3 extends over 14 amino acids. Per the germline V gene, CDR1 is SGHDT and CDR2 is YYEEEE. V lost 4 bases, J lost 5 bases, and 8 bases stayed unmatched. Here the CDR3 DNA reads TGTGCCAGCAGCGAGGGGACAGCCATTTATGGCTACACCTTC. This gives the protein CASSEGTAIYGYTF.